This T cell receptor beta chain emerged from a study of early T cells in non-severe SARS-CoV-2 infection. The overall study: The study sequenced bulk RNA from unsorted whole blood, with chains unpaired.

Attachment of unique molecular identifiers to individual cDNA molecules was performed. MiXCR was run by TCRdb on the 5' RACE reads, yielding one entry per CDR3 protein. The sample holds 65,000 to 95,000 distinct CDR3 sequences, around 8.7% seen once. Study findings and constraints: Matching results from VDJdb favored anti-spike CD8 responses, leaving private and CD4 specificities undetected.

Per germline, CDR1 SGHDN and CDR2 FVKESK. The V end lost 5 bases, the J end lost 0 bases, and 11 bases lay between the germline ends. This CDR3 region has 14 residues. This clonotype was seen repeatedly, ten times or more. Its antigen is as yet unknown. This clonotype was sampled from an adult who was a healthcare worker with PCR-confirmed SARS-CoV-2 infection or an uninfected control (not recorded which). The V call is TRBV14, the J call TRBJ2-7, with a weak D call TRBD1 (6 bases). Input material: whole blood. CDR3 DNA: TGTGCCAGCAGCTGGGGGCTCGGCTCCTACGAGCAGTACTTC. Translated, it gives CASSWGLGSYEQYF. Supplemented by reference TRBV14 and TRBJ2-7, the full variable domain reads EAGVTQFPSHSVIEKGQTVTLRCDPISGHDNLYWYRRVMGKEIKFLLHFVKESKQDESGMPNNRFLAERTGGTYSTLKVQPAELEDSGVYFCASSWGLGSYEQYFGPGTRLTVT.